Presented here are 6 T cell receptor beta chains from one specimen sequenced in a study of regulatory T cells in long-lasting Graves disease. The time point was: newly diagnosed GD, antithyroid drugs for less than 3 months. The TCR library was made from RNA that had been extracted from PBMCs in TRIzol. Relying on iRepertoire HTBI primers and Arm-PCR of CDR3 regions, the team built TCR beta libraries. TCRdb re-called the multiplex PCR reads with MiXCR, one entry per CDR3 protein. The table has about 540,000 distinct CDR3 sequences, approximately 12% seen once. These data also featured in a second study, about T cells in Graves' hyperthyroidism and ophthalmopathy.

This specimen was peripheral blood mononuclear cells (PBMCs), taken at new diagnosis, from a patient treated with antithyroid drugs. The receptors here all came from a man in his thirties or forties with Graves disease.

The CDR3 protein is CASSPGTSGAARDTQYF. CDR3 in DNA: TGTGCCAGCAGCCCCGGGACTAGCGGGGCAGCAAGAGATACGCAGTATTTT. The gene calls are TRBV7-9 and TRBJ2-3; 13 nucleotides line up with TRBD2. Unmatched junction bases numbered 10, after V lost 5 bases and J lost 5 bases. From germline, CDR1 is SEHNR and CDR2 FQNEAQ (reference sequence). CDR3 length equals 17 residues.

The J gene is TRBJ1-5, the V gene TRBV27; D gene ambiguous. CDR3 length: 15 residues. V was clipped by 3 bases and J by 5 bases, with 14 bases between them. CDR1 is MNHEY and CDR2 is SMNVEV in the germline V gene (reference sequence). DNA for the CDR3: TGTGCCAGCAGTTTTCTAAGTTCCGGGTATCAGCCCCAGCATTTT. Amino acids: CASSFLSSGYQPQHF.

The sample holds a few counts of this clonotype. This chain joins TRBV20-1 and TRBJ2-2, with 12 bases that match TRBD2. The CDR3 is 15 residues long. Germline CDR1 is DFQATT and CDR2 is SNEGSKA (reference sequence). Trimming cost V 4 bases and J 4 bases; bases outside gene matches: 4. As DNA, the CDR3 is TGCAGTGCTAACACTAGCGGGAGGCGCACCGGGGAGCTGTTTTTT. Translating gives CSANTSGRRTGELFF.

The rearrangement joins TRBV15 to TRBJ2-1; the D call may be TRBD1 or TRBD2 (5 bases each). CDR3 size: 18 residues. CDR1 LNHNV and CDR2 YYDKDF come from the germline V gene (reference sequence). V was cut by 9 bases and J by 0 bases, with 24 bases left in between. The CDR3 spells CATPPPGRRWGSYNEQFF. Here the CDR3 DNA reads TGTGCCACACCACCACCGGGACGCCGATGGGGCTCCTACAATGAGCAGTTCTTC.

This clonotype was seen repeatedly, ten times or more. The V and J genes are TRBV12-3 or TRBV12-4 and TRBJ1-1; 8 bases fit TRBD1. Trimming took 5 bases from V and 9 from J; bases not matched to a gene: 5. The CDR3 contains 12 residues. CDR3 coding DNA: TGTGCCAGCAGTGTCGGACAGGGAAAAGCTTTCTTT. It encodes CASSVGQGKAFF.

This clonotype was counted ten times or more. The chain is built from TRBV20-1 and TRBJ2-5; TRBD1 matches 9 bases. The CDR3 totals 13 residues. Germline assignment: CDR1 DFQATT and CDR2 SNEGSKA (reference sequence). CDR3 sequence (DNA): TGCAGGCCCGGGACAGGGATTTCGGTTGCCCAGTACTTC. Translation gives CRPGTGISVAQYF.